The 26 T cell receptor beta chains given below trace back to one sample, sequenced in a study of blood T cell repertoires in COVID-19. Only in-frame clones appear in the TCRdb table, and some are missing; sequencing was by immunoSEQ multiplex PCR. Found here are roughly 100,000 clones, 65% to 90% of them singletons; the top ten hold around 4.3%. The sample comprised peripheral blood. The receptor set was obtained from a man in his fifties or sixties with acute or convalescent COVID-19.

This clone occurred once. The rearrangement uses TRBV11-2 and TRBJ1-5; no clear D gene. Trimming left V 11 bases short and J 1 base short, with 18 bases between. Germline V CDR1 and CDR2: SGHAT, FQNNGV. The CDR3 runs to 15 residues. This chain's CDR3 is CAGPGWESSNQPQHF. The DNA of the CDR3 is TGTGCCGGCCCGGGATGGGAGTCAAGCAATCAGCCCCAGCATTTT.

This chain connects TRBV27 to TRBJ1-6; TRBD1 matches 8 bases. The CDR3 spans 18 residues. Per the germline V gene, CDR1 is MNHEY and CDR2 is SMNVEV (reference sequence). J was trimmed by 0 bases and V by 1 base; bases with no gene match: 5. CDR3 protein: CASSLFGTGTSYNSPLHF. CDR3 coding DNA: TGTGCCAGCAGTTTATTCGGGACAGGAACCTCCTATAATTCACCCCTCCACTTT.

This chain links TRBV7-2 with TRBJ2-3; possible D gene TRBD2, 6 bases. Germline V gene lookup returns CDR1 SGHTA and CDR2 FQGNSA. The V and J ends lost 1 base and 2 bases respectively, with 10 bases between them. This CDR3 has 15 residues. In nucleotides, the CDR3 is TGTGCCAGCAGCTTAGTTGGAGGGAACACAGATACGCAGTATTTT. Translated: CASSLVGGNTDTQYF. Looking up the rest from reference TRBV7-2 and TRBJ2-3 gives the full variable domain: GAGVSQSPSNKVTEKGKDVELRCDPISGHTALYWYRQSLGQGLEFLIYFQGNSAPDKSGLPSDRFSAERTGGSVSTLTIQRTQQEDSAVYLCASSLVGGNTDTQYFGPGTRLTVL.

This clone came up once. This chain uses TRBV19 with TRBJ2-3, with TRBD1 as a possible D gene (6 bases). The germline CDR1 and CDR2 sequences are LNHDA and SQIVND (reference sequence). This CDR3 is built from 16 residues. The V gene lost 6 bases and the J gene lost 5 bases, with 21 bases spanning the gap. The CDR3 loop is CASSSQGFRQLDTQYF. In DNA form, the CDR3 reads TGTGCCAGTAGCTCCCAGGGGTTTCGGCAATTAGATACGCAGTATTTT.

The genes are TRBV5-1 and TRBJ2-1, with TRBD2 identical over 10 bases. CDR3 length: 15 amino acids. V lost 2 bases to trimming and J lost 9 bases; unmatched junction nucleotides: 8. Germline V gene sequence: CDR1 SGHRS, CDR2 YFSETQ. The CDR3 nucleotides read TGCGCCAGCAGCTTTGGGCTAGCGGGAGAACCTGAGCAGTTCTTC. This sequence encodes CASSFGLAGEPEQFF.

V usage is TRBV7-9 and J usage is TRBJ1-1; 11 nucleotides match TRBD1. Germline trimming cut 6 bases from V and 4 bases from J; bases unmatched to any gene: 7. CDR3 length equals 15 residues. From germline, CDR1 is SEHNR and CDR2 FQNEAQ (reference sequence). CDR3: CASRQRTGGPTEAFF. CDR3 in DNA: TGTGCCAGCAGACAGAGGACAGGGGGCCCCACTGAAGCTTTCTTT. The full variable domain, its missing parts supplied by reference TRBV7-9 and TRBJ1-1, is DTGVSQNPRHKITKRGQNVTFRCDPISEHNRLYWYRQTLGQGPEFLTYFQNEAQLEKSRLLSDRFSAERPKGSFSTLEIQRTEQGDSAMYLCASRQRTGGPTEAFFGQGTRLTVV.

This clone was found a few times. The chain uses TRBV19 and TRBJ1-5, with 8 bases aligning to TRBD1. The length of the CDR3 is 17 residues. Germline loops: CDR1 LNHDA, CDR2 SQIVND (reference sequence). Trimming took 6 bases from V and 0 from J; bases not matched to a gene: 10. The CDR3 reads CASSQTGGPYSNQPQHF. As DNA, the CDR3 is TGTGCCAGTAGCCAAACAGGGGGGCCGTATAGCAATCAGCCCCAGCATTTT.

The V call is TRBV28, the J call TRBJ1-1; 8 bases map to TRBD1. Per germline, CDR1 MDHEN and CDR2 SYDVKM. Losses at the gene ends were 5 bases for V and 3 bases for J; bases not matched to a gene: 2. The CDR3 is 13 residues long. CDR3 loop: CASSPRGHTEAFF. In nucleotides, the CDR3 is TGTGCCAGCAGTCCCAGGGGGCACACTGAAGCTTTCTTT.

The V call is TRBV11-3, the J call TRBJ1-3, with a possible D match to TRBD1 (5 bases). This CDR3 contains 16 residues. The germline V and J ends were trimmed by 1 base and 0 bases, with 10 bases remaining between them. Germline V gene lookup returns CDR1 SGHNT and CDR2 YENEEA. CDR3 DNA sequence: TGTGCCAGCAGCTTAGGGACATTCCGCTCTGGAAACACCATATATTTT. It codes for CASSLGTFRSGNTIYF.

The J gene is TRBJ2-1, the V gene TRBV11-2; D may be TRBD2 (5 bases). V shed 1 base and J shed 6 bases, with 7 bases lying between them. The CDR3 is 13 residues long. Per germline, CDR1 SGHAT and CDR2 FQNNGV. CDR3 DNA sequence: TGTGCCAGCAGCTTAGCGCTAGCCAATGAGCAGTTCTTC. It is translated as CASSLALANEQFF.

The chain carries TRBV20-1 and TRBJ1-4; D unresolved. From germline, CDR1 is DFQATT and CDR2 SNEGSKA (reference sequence). Deletions cut 6 bases from V and 0 bases from J, with 11 bases between. CDR3 length equals 14 residues. CDR3 nucleotides: TGCAGTGCGAGTTCAGGTGCAACTAATGAAAAACTGTTTTTT. Protein: CSASSGATNEKLFF.

This clone was picked up a small number of times. This chain connects TRBV6-6 to TRBJ2-7; D remains ambiguous. The CDR3 extends over 11 amino acids. Trimming stripped 7 bases from V and 3 bases from J, with 7 bases between. The germline V gene encodes CDR1 MNHNY and CDR2 SVGAGI (reference sequence). The CDR3 nucleotides are TGTGCCAGCACCAACAGCTACGAGCAGTACTTC. This translates into CASTNSYEQYF.

The chain joins TRBV10-3 to TRBJ2-2, with TRBD2 as a possible D gene (6 bases). This CDR3 spans 12 amino acids. With 10 bases removed from V and 7 bases from J, the gap between germline ends came to 13 bases. Germline CDR1 reads ENHRY; CDR2 reads SYGVKD. Written as DNA, the CDR3 is TGTGCCACCAACGGAGGGGTCGGGGAGCTGTTTTTT. Residues: CATNGGVGELFF.

This clone has only a few counts. This chain links TRBV4-1 with TRBJ1-4; possible D gene TRBD1, 6 bases. This CDR3 is built from 16 residues. Germline V gene sequence: CDR1 MGHRA, CDR2 YSYEKL. Trimming shortened V by 3 bases and J by 5 bases, and 16 bases separated the two germline ends. In DNA, the CDR3 is TGCGCCAGCAGCCACTCTGGACAGATCTTGAATGAAAAACTGTTTTTT. Translating it yields CASSHSGQILNEKLFF.

The J gene is TRBJ2-6, the V gene TRBV11-3; D remains unclear. CDR1 and CDR2 from the germline V gene are SGHNT and YENEEA. This CDR3 region has 14 residues. Trimming removed 2 bases from V and 7 bases from J, with 9 bases in between. The CDR3 bases are TGTGCCAGCAGCTTACCAGATGGCGCCAACGTCCTGACTTTC. It codes for CASSLPDGANVLTF.

The rearrangement joins TRBV2 to TRBJ2-3; 9 nucleotides match TRBD2. CDR1 SNHLY and CDR2 FYNNEI come from the germline V gene. This CDR3 region has 15 residues. V lost 2 bases and J lost 6; bases outside the gene matches: 6. In DNA form, the CDR3 reads TGTGCCAGCAGTGAACTGGAGCGGGAGGTTGATACGCAGTATTTT. This codes for CASSELEREVDTQYF.

The V and J genes are TRBV2 and TRBJ2-7; 9 positions agree with TRBD1. The germline CDR1 and CDR2 sequences are SNHLY and FYNNEI. Unmatched junction bases numbered 12, after V lost 8 bases and J lost 4 bases. This CDR3 is 15 amino acids long. CDR3 sequence (DNA): TGTGCCAGCCAGAACAGGGGGCGTAATTTATACGAGCAGTACTTC. It translates to CASQNRGRNLYEQYF.

The chain uses TRBV6-5 and TRBJ1-1; D remains ambiguous. The germline V gene has CDR1 MNHEY and CDR2 SVGAGI. The CDR3 contains 14 residues. V dropped 2 bases and J dropped 2 bases, with 9 bases sitting between them. Here the CDR3 reads CASSYGLTNTEAFF. In nucleotides, the CDR3 is TGTGCCAGCAGTTACGGACTTACTAACACTGAAGCTTTCTTT.

The V and J genes are TRBV30 and TRBJ1-5; D remains unclear. The V end lost 5 bases, the J end lost 7 bases, and 18 bases lay between the germline ends. From germline, CDR1 is GTSNPN and CDR2 SVGIG (reference sequence). This CDR3 region has 14 residues. Written as DNA, the CDR3 is TGTGCCTGGTCTGACTGGAGAGGAGACCAGCCCCAGCATTTT. Translated, it gives CAWSDWRGDQPQHF.

This clone appeared a single time. The chain recombines TRBV30 with TRBJ2-2; tentative D call: TRBD2 (7 bases). This CDR3 comprises 14 residues. The V end was cut by 4 bases, the J end by 1 base, with 10 bases between. Germline CDR1 GTSNPN, CDR2 SVGIG (reference sequence). CDR3 nucleotides: TGTGCCTGGAACGGGGGGCAGAACACCGGGGAGCTGTTTTTT. Amino acid sequence: CAWNGGQNTGELFF. Complete variable domain (other parts from reference TRBV30 and TRBJ2-2): SQTIHQWPATLVQPVGSPLSLECTVEGTSNPNLYWYRQAAGRGLQLLFYSVGIGQISSEVPQNLSASRPQDRQFILSSKKLLLSDSGFYLCAWNGGQNTGELFFGEGSRLTVL.

The chain couples TRBV18 to TRBJ1-2; TRBD1 agrees at 7 bases. Germline loops: CDR1 KGHSH, CDR2 LQKENI. The CDR3 length is 16 residues. The V gene end was trimmed by 2 bases and the J gene end by 4 bases; junction bases not matched to a gene: 10. CDR3 residues: CASSPKETGTGYGYTF. The CDR3 bases are TGTGCCAGCTCACCAAAAGAGACAGGGACGGGCTATGGCTACACCTTC.

The chain joins TRBV5-1 to TRBJ2-2; 9 bases match TRBD1. This CDR3 has 14 residues. Looked up from germline, CDR1 is SGHRS and CDR2 is YFSETQ. V lost 4 bases to trimming and J lost 6 bases; unmatched junction nucleotides: 4. Written as DNA, the CDR3 is TGCGCCAGCAGCATAGGACAGGGGTCCGGGGAGCTGTTTTTT. Protein: CASSIGQGSGELFF.

This clone appeared once. In nucleotides, the CDR3 is TGTGCCAGCAGCTTAGGGCAGGGCCTCGAGCTGTTTTTT. Protein product: CASSLGQGLELFF. The chain is built from TRBV11-3 and TRBJ2-2; tentative D call: TRBD1 (5 bases). From germline, CDR1 is SGHNT and CDR2 YENEEA. V was trimmed by 1 base and J by 11 bases, leaving 11 bases between them. The CDR3 is made up of 13 amino acids.

This clone was found once. The V gene is TRBV4-1, the J gene TRBJ1-3; weak D call: TRBD1 (6 bases). CDR3 length equals 14 residues. Germline loops: CDR1 MGHRA, CDR2 YSYEKL. V lost 1 base, J lost 7 bases, and 11 bases lay in between. The CDR3 is CASSQGVGGNTIYF. The CDR3 bases are TGCGCCAGCAGCCAAGGGGTAGGGGGTAACACCATATATTTT.

V usage is TRBV11-2 and J usage is TRBJ2-5, with 8 bases fitting TRBD1. The CDR3 consists of 19 residues. V shed 4 bases, J shed 5 bases, and the junction held 21 bases outside the gene matches. CDR1 and CDR2 (germline): SGHAT, FQNNGV. The CDR3 DNA is TGTGCCAGCAGCTCGAGTGGACAGGGTGGGACTCATAAGACGGAGACCCAGTACTTC. Amino acids: CASSSSGQGGTHKTETQYF.

In its sample, this clone was seen a few times. The genes are TRBV3-1 (or the pseudogene TRBV3-2) and TRBJ1-6; maybe TRBD1 (5 bases). CDR1 is LGHDT and CDR2 is YNNKEL in the germline V gene (reference sequence). V was cut by 6 bases and J by 10 bases, with 19 bases left in between. The CDR3 spans 15 residues. CDR3 bases: TGTGCCAGCAGGAAAATCGGGGCAGGAGGGTCACCCCTCCACTTT. Translation: CASRKIGAGGSPLHF.